These 15 T cell receptor beta chains share one sample of origin, sequenced in a study of blood T cell repertoires in COVID-19. TCRdb's copy holds only in-frame clones and misses some; the assay was immunoSEQ multiplex PCR. The table lists tens of thousands of clones, approximately 79% of them singletons. Sequencing was carried out using peripheral blood. The origin of the receptors is a woman older than 75 with active or convalescent COVID-19.

The chain links TRBV7-9 to TRBJ1-6; D remains ambiguous. With 5 bases removed from V and 9 bases from J, the gap between germline ends came to 14 bases. The CDR3 has 14 residues. Looked up from germline, CDR1 is SEHNR and CDR2 is FQNEAQ (reference sequence). The CDR3 DNA reads as TGTGCCAGCAGCCCCCCTGGAGGCGGTTCACCCCTCCACTTT. This translates into CASSPPGGGSPLHF.

CDR3 loop: CASSQDWGPQHF. Here the CDR3 DNA reads TGTGCCAGCAGTCAGGACTGGGGGCCCCAGCATTTT. The chain couples TRBV3-1 (or the pseudogene TRBV3-2) to TRBJ1-5; D gene ambiguous. Trimming removed 6 bases at V and 9 bases at J, with 12 bases between. The germline V gene has CDR1 LGHDT and CDR2 YNNKEL (reference sequence). The CDR3 length is 12 residues.

The chain links TRBV19 to TRBJ1-1, with 7 bases lining up with TRBD1. Germline CDR1 reads LNHDA; CDR2 reads SQIVND (reference sequence). CDR3 length equals 14 residues. The ends lost 7 bases at V and 1 base at J; junction bases unmatched: 6. CDR3 nucleotide sequence: TGTGCCAGTACTGGACAGGTGACGAACACTGAAGCTTTCTTT. It translates to CASTGQVTNTEAFF.

The chain uses TRBV5-1 and TRBJ2-5; D gene unclear. This CDR3 comprises 14 residues. With 0 bases removed from V and 3 bases from J, the gap between germline ends came to 9 bases. Germline V CDR1 and CDR2: SGHRS, YFSETQ. The DNA of the CDR3 is TGCGCCAGCAGCTTGGGTCAACAAAAAGAGACCCAGTACTTC. Translated: CASSLGQQKETQYF. Looking up the rest from reference TRBV5-1 and TRBJ2-5 gives the full variable domain: KAGVTQTPRYLIKTRGQQVTLSCSPISGHRSVSWYQQTPGQGLQFLFEYFSETQRNKGNFPGRFSGRQFSNSRSEMNVSTLELGDSALYLCASSLGQQKETQYFGPGTRLLVL.

This clone has just a few counts. The chain is built from TRBV15 and TRBJ1-6; D is undetermined. Trimming took off 0 bases at V and 9 bases at J, with 15 bases between the two ends. CDR3 length equals 16 residues. CDR1 is LNHNV and CDR2 is YYDKDF in the germline V gene (reference sequence). CDR3 protein: CATSRDVPGSGSPLHF. DNA for the CDR3: TGTGCCACCAGCAGAGATGTCCCAGGCTCTGGTTCACCCCTCCACTTT.

The chain has TRBV21-1 and TRBJ1-2. TRBV21-1 is recorded as a pseudogene. The CDR3 length is 17 residues. This chain's CDR3 is CASSRMGGRLGVYGYTF. For the CDR3, the DNA is TGTGCCAGCAGCCGGATGGGGGGACGCCTTGGAGTGTATGGCTACACCTTC.

This clone has a handful of counts. This sequence joins TRBV5-1 and TRBJ2-7; the match to TRBD1 covers 7 bases. The V gene end was trimmed by 4 bases and the J gene end by 3 bases; junction bases not matched to a gene: 7. The CDR3 sequence is 14 residues long. CDR1 is SGHRS, CDR2 YFSETQ, per germline. The CDR3 spells CASSVGTVYYEQYF. The CDR3 DNA is TGCGCCAGCAGCGTCGGGACAGTATACTACGAGCAGTACTTC.

The chain has TRBV2 and TRBJ2-7; 8 positions match TRBD1. The ends lost 6 bases at V and 5 bases at J; junction bases unmatched: 6. The CDR3 spans 13 residues. Germline-derived CDR1 and CDR2 are SNHLY and FYNNEI. The CDR3 loop reads CASRRTGQDEQYF. The DNA of the CDR3 is TGTGCCAGCAGGAGGACAGGGCAGGACGAGCAGTACTTC.

This clone was counted only a few times. This rearrangement joins TRBV5-1 to TRBJ2-7; D unresolved. V gave up 5 bases and J gave up 0 bases, with 15 bases separating them. Germline V gene lookup returns CDR1 SGHRS and CDR2 YFSETQ. The CDR3 length is 15 residues. In DNA form, the CDR3 reads TGCGCCAGCAGACTAAGCACACCGAGCTCCTACGAGCAGTACTTC. Translating gives CASRLSTPSSYEQYF.

The genes are TRBV7-2 and TRBJ2-1, with 9 positions matching TRBD2. The V gene end was trimmed by 1 base and the J gene end by 7 bases; junction bases not matched to a gene: 2. CDR3 length equals 14 residues. Germline values: CDR1 SGHTA, CDR2 FQGNSA. CDR3 sequence reads: CASSLGGGANEQFF. The CDR3 nucleotides read TGTGCCAGCAGCTTAGGCGGGGGGGCAAATGAGCAGTTCTTC.

The chain links TRBV9 to TRBJ1-2; D uncertain. The CDR3 consists of 14 residues. Germline CDR1 reads SGDLS; CDR2 reads YYNGEE. Trimming pared 4 bases from V and 8 bases from J, leaving 18 bases between. The CDR3 DNA reads TGTGCCAGCAGCCCCTTAGGCGCAGACGGGGGCTACACCTTC. Translating gives CASSPLGADGGYTF.

The chain uses TRBV15 and TRBJ1-2; 7 bases are a match to TRBD1. V was pared by 5 bases and J by 5 bases, with 11 bases of the junction left unmatched. Germline loops: CDR1 LNHNV, CDR2 YYDKDF (reference sequence). This CDR3 contains 15 residues. CDR3: CATSRLQGKDYGYTF. CDR3 coding DNA: TGTGCCACCAGCCGTTTACAGGGGAAGGATTATGGCTACACCTTC.

This chain uses TRBV11-2 with TRBJ1-2; D unresolved. This CDR3 has 16 residues. Germline V CDR1 and CDR2: SGHAT, FQNNGV. The V end lost 1 base, the J end lost 6 bases, and 18 bases lay between the germline ends. The CDR3 coding sequence is TGTGCCAGCAGCTTAGGCGGGAGGGTCTGGGGTGATGGCTACACCTTC. Its translation: CASSLGGRVWGDGYTF.

V is TRBV5-1 and J is TRBJ2-7; D might be TRBD2 (6 bases). Germline-derived CDR1 and CDR2 are SGHRS and YFSETQ. The CDR3 runs 16 residues. The V and J ends lost 1 base and 0 bases respectively, with 14 bases between them. The CDR3 region is CASSLIVDGSSYEQYF. The CDR3 region has the DNA TGCGCCAGCAGCTTGATCGTGGACGGGAGCTCCTACGAGCAGTACTTC.

The rearrangement links TRBV5-6 to TRBJ1-6; TRBD1 is a possible D gene (6 bases). CDR3 length equals 14 residues. Trimming took off 4 bases at V and 6 bases at J, with 11 bases between the two ends. Germline CDR1 reads SGHDT; CDR2 reads YYEEEE. CDR3 residues: CASSRRDTNSPLHF. The CDR3 DNA is TGTGCCAGCAGCCGCCGGGACACTAATTCACCCCTCCACTTT.